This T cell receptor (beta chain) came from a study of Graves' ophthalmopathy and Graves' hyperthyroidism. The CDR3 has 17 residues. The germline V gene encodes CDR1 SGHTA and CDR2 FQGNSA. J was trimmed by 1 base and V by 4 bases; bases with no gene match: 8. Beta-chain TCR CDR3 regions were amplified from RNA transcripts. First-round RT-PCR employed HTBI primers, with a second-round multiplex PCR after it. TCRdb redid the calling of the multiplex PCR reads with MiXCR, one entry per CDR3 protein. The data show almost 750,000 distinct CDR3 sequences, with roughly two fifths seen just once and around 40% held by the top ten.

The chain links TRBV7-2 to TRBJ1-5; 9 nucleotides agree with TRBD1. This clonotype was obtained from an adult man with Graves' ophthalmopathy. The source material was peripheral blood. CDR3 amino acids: CASSSWTGAESNQPQHF. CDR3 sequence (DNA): TGTGCCAGCAGCTCGTGGACAGGGGCAGAGAGCAATCAGCCCCAGCATTTT.